One sample yielded the 7 T cell receptor beta chains listed below, sequenced in a study of cytomegalovirus exposure and HLA in healthy donors. Primers for the PCR totalled 60 Vbeta and 13 Jbeta. Sequencing was performed with immunoSEQ multiplex PCR; in TCRdb, only in-frame clones are kept and a portion is missing. Its clone listing holds 70,000 to 100,000 clones. The sample was PBMCs. Every receptor here comes from a girl aged 10 to 17 in good health and CMV-seropositive.

This clone is deemed medium-sized by its frequency. The V and J genes are TRBV29-1 and TRBJ2-3; 8 bases are a match to TRBD2. This CDR3 is 17 amino acids long. V lost 5 bases and J lost 0; bases outside the gene matches: 13. Germline V lookup: CDR1 SQVTM, CDR2 ANQGSEA. This chain's CDR3 is CSVLPYAGGSSTDTQYF. CDR3 sequence (DNA): TGCAGCGTTCTACCTTATGCGGGGGGTTCTAGCACAGATACGCAGTATTTT.

This chain joins TRBV9 and TRBJ1-4, with 7 bases lining up with TRBD1. Germline CDR1 reads SGDLS; CDR2 reads YYNGEE. Trimming removed 3 bases from V and 6 bases from J; junction bases left unmatched: 11. This CDR3 is built from 16 residues. The CDR3 loop reads CASSARGGGSYEKLFF. The CDR3 nucleotides are TGTGCCAGCAGCGCGCGCGGAGGGGGCAGTTATGAAAAACTGTTTTTT. Combining the CDR3 with reference TRBV9 and TRBJ1-4 gives the whole variable domain DSGVTQTPKHLITATGQRVTLRCSPRSGDLSVYWYQQSLDQGLQFLIQYYNGEERAKGNILERFSAQQFPDLHSELNLSSLELGDSALYFCASSARGGGSYEKLFFGSGTQLSVL.

V gene TRBV9 combines with J gene TRBJ1-2; tentative D call: TRBD1 (6 bases). CDR1 and CDR2 from the germline V gene are SGDLS and YYNGEE. Trimming left V 3 bases short and J 2 bases short, with 11 bases between. The CDR3 totals 14 residues. In DNA form, the CDR3 reads TGTGCCAGCAGCGCAGCCGGACAGAACTATGGCTACACCTTC. As protein: CASSAAGQNYGYTF.

The CDR3 DNA reads as TGTGCCAGCAGCCCGGCCGGGACAGAAAATTCACCCCTCCACTTT. Encoded protein: CASSPAGTENSPLHF. V gene TRBV13 combines with J gene TRBJ1-6; 7 positions match TRBD1. V trimming: 5 bases; J trimming: 7 bases; junction bases outside the gene matches: 8. CDR1 and CDR2 (germline): PRHDT, FYEKMQ (reference sequence). The CDR3 totals 15 residues.

V usage is TRBV4-1 and J usage is TRBJ2-7, with a possible D match to TRBD2 (7 bases). Trimming cost V 4 bases and J 5 bases, with 18 bases left between them. CDR1 and CDR2 (germline): MGHRA, YSYEKL. The CDR3 is made up of 15 amino acids. The CDR3, as DNA: TGCGCCAGCAGCCGGTCGTGGGGGGGCCGGGACGAGCAGTACTTC. It yields the protein CASSRSWGGRDEQYF.

A note on this clone: The germline gene is not matched at one end of the junction; a read error may be the cause. This rearrangement joins TRBV7-7 to TRBJ2-1, with a weak D call TRBD1 (6 bases). CDR3 length: 15 residues. Germline V gene data show CDR1 as SSHAT and CDR2 as FNYEAQ (reference sequence). In DNA, the CDR3 is TGTGCTAGCAGCTTAACAGGGAGCTCCTACAATGAGCAGTTCTTC. Residues: CASSLTGSSYNEQFF. The full variable domain, in which reference TRBV7-7 and TRBJ2-1 provide the parts outside the CDR3, is GAGVSQSPRYKVTKRGQDVTLRCDPISSHATLYWYQQALGQGPEFLTYFNYEAQPDKSGLPSDRFSAERPEGSISTLTIQRTEQRDSAMYRCASSLTGSSYNEQFFGPGTRLTVL.

The chain uses TRBV25-1 and TRBJ2-7; 12 positions agree with TRBD1. The CDR3 extends over 17 amino acids. Germline loops: CDR1 MGHDK, CDR2 SYGVNS. Trimming removed 1 base from V and 2 bases from J; junction bases left unmatched: 6. The CDR3 sequence: CASSESGDRGPAYEQYV. Written as DNA, the CDR3 is TGTGCCAGCAGTGAATCGGGGGACAGGGGGCCCGCCTACGAGCAGTACGTC.